A selection of T cell receptor beta chains follows, all from one sample in a study of shared clonotypes between healthy human individuals. Some clones are missing from TCRdb's copy, which holds only in-frame ones; the method was immunoSEQ multiplex PCR. This sample has about 99,000 clones, with around 47% found just once. Material: PBMCs. These receptors all come from a middle-aged woman in good health. Some clones in this sample may be carry-over from other donors' samples. Both conserved end residues are part of each CDR3. Each record gives: J gene, clone size, V gene, D gene, CDR3 protein, CDR3 DNA. D genes are given only for firm matches. A row's size may be missing; if present it is once, few, many or a size class.

J: TRBJ1-1
size: -
V: TRBV6-1
D: -
CDR3: CASSENPGFTEAFF
DNA: TGTGCCAGCAGTGAAAATCCAGGCTTCACTGAAGCTTTCTTT

J: TRBJ1-5
size: many
V: TRBV19
D: -
CDR3: CASSIPAGWGGNQPQHF
DNA: TGTGCCAGTAGTATCCCCGCCGGGTGGGGGGGCAATCAGCCCCAGCATTTT

J: TRBJ2-1
size: -
V: TRBV30
D: TRBD2
CDR3: CAWSARLAEQFF
DNA: TGTGCCTGGAGTGCCCGACTAGCCGAGCAGTTCTTC

J: TRBJ2-2
size: -
V: TRBV19
D: -
CDR3: CASSMSGHPLTGELFF
DNA: TGTGCCAGTAGTATGTCGGGACATCCGCTGACCGGGGAGCTGTTTTTT

J: TRBJ2-2
size: -
V: TRBV6-1
D: -
CDR3: CASRAWNTGELFF
DNA: TGTGCCAGCAGGGCCTGGAACACCGGGGAGCTGTTTTTT

J: TRBJ2-1
size: -
V: TRBV29-1
D: -
CDR3: CSGSRTLSNEQFF
DNA: TGCAGCGGATCAAGGACCCTCTCCAATGAGCAGTTCTTC

J: TRBJ2-1
size: -
V: TRBV6-5
D: -
CDR3: CASTRDFNNEQFF
DNA: TGTGCCAGCACCCGGGACTTTAACAATGAGCAGTTCTTC

J: TRBJ1-2
size: many
V: TRBV6-5
D: -
CDR3: CASSYDPNYGYTF
DNA: TGTGCCAGCAGTTACGACCCTAACTATGGCTACACCTTC

J: TRBJ1-5
size: -
V: TRBV27
D: -
CDR3: CASSQPQHF
DNA: TGTGCCAGCAGTCAGCCCCAGCATTTT

J: TRBJ1-1
size: many
V: TRBV28
D: -
CDR3: CASPPPGARTEAFF
DNA: TGTGCCAGCCCACCCCCCGGGGCCAGGACTGAAGCTTTCTTT

J: TRBJ1-1
size: -
V: TRBV27
D: -
CDR3: CASSLNSDTEAFF
DNA: TGTGCCAGCAGTTTAAATTCAGACACTGAAGCTTTCTTT

J: TRBJ2-7
size: -
V: TRBV30
D: TRBD2
CDR3: CAWSGLAGSIEQYF
DNA: TGTGCCTGGAGTGGACTAGCGGGATCTATCGAGCAGTACTTC

J: TRBJ1-2
size: few
V: TRBV13
D: -
CDR3: CASSSSRNYGYTF
DNA: TGTGCCAGCAGCTCCTCAAGGAACTATGGCTACACCTTC

J: TRBJ1-2
size: many
V: TRBV30
D: -
CDR3: CAWSVRGFNYGYTF
DNA: TGTGCCTGGAGTGTACGAGGGTTTAACTATGGCTACACCTTC

J: TRBJ1-3
size: -
V: TRBV11-1
D: -
CDR3: CASNSVVNTIYF
DNA: TGTGCCAGCAACTCAGTAGTAAACACCATATATTTT

J: TRBJ2-5
size: -
V: TRBV10-3
D: TRBD2
CDR3: CAISPTSGGVETQYF
DNA: TGTGCCATCAGCCCGACTAGCGGGGGGGTGGAGACCCAGTACTTC

J: TRBJ1-2
size: medium-sized
V: TRBV28
D: TRBD1
CDR3: CASSRTGPGGYTF
DNA: TGTGCCAGCAGTCGGACAGGGCCAGGTGGCTACACCTTC

J: TRBJ1-1
size: few
V: TRBV10-3
D: TRBD1
CDR3: CAITRDRGEAAFF
DNA: TGTGCCATCACCAGGGACAGGGGGGAAGCAGCTTTCTTT

J: TRBJ2-7
size: -
V: TRBV2
D: -
CDR3: CASSLHEQYF
DNA: TGTGCCAGCAGTCTCCACGAGCAGTACTTC

J: TRBJ1-5
size: -
V: TRBV30
D: -
CDR3: CAWSAGKGYQPQHF
DNA: TGTGCCTGGAGCGCAGGGAAGGGGTATCAGCCCCAGCATTTT

J: TRBJ1-1
size: -
V: TRBV28
D: -
CDR3: CASSLLAGAGTEAFF
DNA: TGTGCCAGCAGTTTATTGGCTGGGGCGGGCACTGAAGCTTTCTTT

J: TRBJ2-2
size: -
V: TRBV9
D: -
CDR3: CASSVRGFQANTGELFF
DNA: TGTGCCAGCAGCGTTAGAGGGTTTCAGGCGAACACCGGGGAGCTGTTTTTT

J: TRBJ1-2
size: -
V: TRBV7-9
D: TRBD1
CDR3: CASSTNLGQKLDYGYTF
DNA: TGTGCCAGCAGCACCAACCTGGGACAGAAGCTTGACTATGGCTACACCTTC

J: TRBJ2-7
size: -
V: TRBV7-9
D: -
CDR3: CASSFWGSEQYF
DNA: TGTGCCAGCAGCTTTTGGGGGTCCGAGCAGTACTTC

J: TRBJ2-5
size: -
V: TRBV28
D: TRBD1
CDR3: CASRPTTGVETQYF
DNA: TGTGCCAGCAGGCCCACTACAGGGGTGGAGACCCAGTACTTC

J: TRBJ2-7
size: few
V: TRBV7-8
D: TRBD2
CDR3: CASSFQTGTRNEQYF
DNA: TGTGCCAGCAGCTTTCAGACCGGGACTAGGAACGAGCAGTACTTC

J: TRBJ2-7
size: many
V: TRBV7-9
D: -
CDR3: CASSSPPQGQGTYEQYF
DNA: TGTGCCAGCAGCTCCCCACCCCAGGGCCAAGGGACCTACGAGCAGTACTTC

J: TRBJ1-2
size: few
V: TRBV5-1
D: -
CDR3: CASSLGPGWSGYTF
DNA: TGTGCCAGCAGCTTGGGCCCGGGTTGGAGTGGCTACACCTTC

J: TRBJ2-5
size: -
V: TRBV2
D: TRBD2
CDR3: CASKETSAEETQYF
DNA: TGTGCCAGCAAGGAGACTAGCGCCGAAGAGACCCAGTACTTC

J: TRBJ2-7
size: few
V: TRBV19
D: -
CDR3: CASSFQWADGYEQYF
DNA: TGTGCCAGTAGTTTTCAGTGGGCTGACGGATACGAGCAGTACTTC

J: TRBJ2-1
size: -
V: TRBV4-2
D: TRBD2
CDR3: CASSGLAGGNGEQFF
DNA: TGTGCCAGCAGCGGTCTAGCGGGAGGGAACGGTGAGCAGTTCTTC

J: TRBJ2-6
size: -
V: TRBV5-3
D: TRBD1
CDR3: CARSFPRDSRKFAGANVLTF
DNA: TGTGCCAGAAGCTTCCCCCGGGACAGCCGCAAGTTCGCCGGGGCCAACGTCCTGACTTTC

J: TRBJ2-7
size: -
V: TRBV29-1
D: -
CDR3: CSVVTGTYEQYF
DNA: TGCAGCGTTGTCACAGGGACCTACGAGCAGTACTTC

J: TRBJ1-1
size: -
V: TRBV11-2
D: -
CDR3: CASSLVVEEAFF
DNA: TGTGCCAGCAGCTTAGTTGTCGAGGAAGCTTTCTTT

J: TRBJ2-1
size: -
V: TRBV25-1
D: -
CDR3: CASSPLGLTYNEQFF
DNA: TGTGCCAGCAGTCCTCTGGGGTTAACCTACAATGAGCAGTTCTTC

J: TRBJ2-1
size: -
V: TRBV29-1
D: TRBD2
CDR3: CSVLGLFYNEQFF
DNA: TGCAGCGTCCTGGGACTATTCTACAATGAGCAGTTCTTC

J: TRBJ2-2
size: many
V: TRBV27
D: -
CDR3: CASSLNTGELFF
DNA: TGTGCCAGCAGTTTGAACACCGGGGAGCTGTTTTTT

J: TRBJ2-3
size: many
V: TRBV6-4
D: TRBD1
CDR3: CASSDSDREHTDTQYF
DNA: TGTGCCAGCAGTGATTCGGACAGGGAGCACACAGATACGCAGTATTTT

J: TRBJ1-1
size: -
V: TRBV28
D: -
CDR3: CASSTPALRVTEAFF
DNA: TGTGCCAGCAGTACTCCCGCGCTCCGGGTAACTGAAGCTTTCTTT

J: TRBJ2-7
size: -
V: TRBV28
D: -
CDR3: CASSISGTLAEQYF
DNA: TGTGCCAGCAGTATATCCGGGACCTTAGCCGAGCAGTACTTC

J: TRBJ1-2
size: few
V: TRBV5-1
D: -
CDR3: CASSFAGPEGGAF
DNA: TGCGCCAGCAGCTTTGCGGGGCCCGAGGGTGGCGCCTTC

J: TRBJ2-7
size: -
V: TRBV7-2
D: -
CDR3: CASSAAPGAGPVSYEQYF
DNA: TGTGCCAGCAGCGCGGCCCCTGGGGCCGGGCCCGTCTCCTACGAGCAGTACTTC

J: TRBJ2-5
size: -
V: TRBV7-9
D: TRBD1
CDR3: CASSFNRGRETQYF
DNA: TGTGCCAGCAGCTTCAACAGGGGGCGAGAGACCCAGTACTTC

J: TRBJ2-5
size: -
V: TRBV4-1
D: TRBD1
CDR3: CASSLDRAGSSETQYF
DNA: TGCGCCAGCAGCCTGGACAGGGCGGGAAGTTCAGAGACCCAGTACTTC

J: TRBJ2-7
size: -
V: TRBV18
D: -
CDR3: CASSNQVNEQYF
DNA: TGTGCCAGCTCAAACCAGGTCAACGAGCAGTACTTC

J: TRBJ2-7
size: -
V: TRBV18
D: -
CDR3: CASSPPASYEQYF
DNA: TGTGCCAGCTCACCACCAGCATCCTACGAGCAGTACTTC

J: TRBJ1-3
size: many
V: TRBV15
D: -
CDR3: CATGTTGNTIYF
DNA: TGTGCCACTGGGACAACTGGAAACACCATATATTTT

J: TRBJ2-7
size: many
V: TRBV11-2
D: -
CDR3: CASYEQYF
DNA: TGTGCCAGTTACGAGCAGTACTTC

J: TRBJ2-7
size: few
V: TRBV6-5
D: TRBD2
CDR3: CASRGLAGYEQYF
DNA: TGTGCCAGCAGGGGACTAGCTGGCTACGAGCAGTACTTC

J: TRBJ2-1
size: -
V: TRBV19
D: -
CDR3: CASSIKGNEQFF
DNA: TGTGCCAGTAGTATCAAGGGGAATGAGCAGTTCTTC

J: TRBJ2-5
size: -
V: TRBV30
D: TRBD2
CDR3: CAWSQTSGGETQYF
DNA: TGTGCCTGGAGTCAAACCTCCGGGGGGGAGACCCAGTACTTC

J: TRBJ1-1
size: many
V: TRBV18
D: TRBD1
CDR3: CASSRDSKNTEAFF
DNA: TGTGCCAGCTCAAGGGACAGTAAGAACACTGAAGCTTTCTTT

J: TRBJ1-1
size: many
V: TRBV7-9
D: -
CDR3: CASTEGRELEAFF
DNA: TGTGCCAGCACCGAGGGGAGGGAACTCGAAGCTTTCTTT

J: TRBJ2-5
size: -
V: TRBV6-1
D: TRBD2
CDR3: CAGAGGRYQETQYF
DNA: TGTGCCGGAGCGGGAGGGCGATACCAAGAGACCCAGTACTTC

J: TRBJ2-7
size: once
V: TRBV4-2
D: TRBD2
CDR3: CASSQGLAGRNEQYF
DNA: TGTGCCAGCAGCCAGGGACTAGCGGGAAGGAACGAGCAGTACTTC

J: TRBJ1-2
size: -
V: TRBV7-3
D: TRBD1
CDR3: CASTIQGSEDGYTF
DNA: TGTGCCAGCACCATACAGGGGTCGGAGGATGGCTACACCTTC

J: TRBJ2-1
size: few
V: TRBV11-2
D: TRBD1
CDR3: CASSLAIGQGSDNEQFF
DNA: TGTGCCAGCAGCTTAGCCATTGGACAGGGGAGCGACAATGAGCAGTTCTTC

J: TRBJ2-5
size: -
V: TRBV5-1
D: -
CDR3: CASSLGAQETQYF
DNA: TGCGCCAGCAGCTTGGGAGCCCAAGAGACCCAGTACTTC

J: TRBJ2-1
size: many
V: TRBV5-6
D: -
CDR3: CASSFTIDEQFF
DNA: TGTGCCAGCAGCTTTACGATAGATGAGCAGTTCTTC